This is a list of T cell receptor beta chains from one sample in a study of blood T cell repertoires in COVID-19. Using immunoSEQ multiplex PCR, the repertoire was profiled, and TCRdb retains in-frame clones only, with some absent. The sample yields some 45,000 clones, around 84% seen once. The sequencing input was peripheral blood. These receptors were taken from a man aged 70 or older with acute or convalescent COVID-19. Each CDR3 is given with its conserved first and last residue. D genes are given only for firm matches. The listing skips clone size in some rows; elsewhere it reads once, few, many or a size class.

D: .; size: .; J: TRBJ2-3; V: TRBV10-3; CDR3: CAIRPRGSSTDTQYF; DNA: TGTGCCATCAGGCCCCGCGGCTCTAGCACAGATACGCAGTATTTT
D: .; size: .; J: TRBJ1-5; V: TRBV4-3; CDR3: CASSQDTVGNQPQHF; DNA: TGCGCCAGCAGCCAGGATACAGTGGGCAATCAGCCCCAGCATTTT
D: TRBD2; size: once; J: TRBJ2-7; V: TRBV14; CDR3: CASSLLSGNSYEQYF; DNA: TGTGCCAGCAGCCTTCTTAGCGGGAACTCCTACGAGCAGTACTTC
D: TRBD2; size: .; J: TRBJ2-7; V: TRBV7-6; CDR3: CASSLPFSGRAAEQYF; DNA: TGTGCCAGCAGCTTACCCTTTAGCGGGAGGGCCGCCGAGCAGTACTTC
D: .; size: .; J: TRBJ1-2; V: TRBV3-1/TRBV3-2; CDR3: CASSHPLGGARGYTF; DNA: TGTGCCAGCAGCCATCCGCTGGGGGGGGCGCGTGGCTACACCTTC
D: TRBD1; size: .; J: TRBJ1-5; V: TRBV2; CDR3: CASSGNRGQGPQHF; DNA: TGTGCCAGCAGTGGAAACAGGGGGCAAGGTCCCCAGCATTTT
D: .; size: .; J: TRBJ2-7; V: TRBV7-7; CDR3: CASSPSGDEFGEQYF; DNA: TGTGCCAGCAGCCCCTCGGGAGACGAGTTCGGCGAGCAGTACTTC
D: TRBD1; size: .; J: TRBJ1-4; V: TRBV11-2; CDR3: CASSASGTGGGGEKLFF; DNA: TGTGCCAGCAGCGCCTCCGGGACAGGGGGCGGAGGTGAAAAACTGTTTTTT
D: TRBD1; size: .; J: TRBJ2-2; V: TRBV6-2/TRBV6-3; CDR3: CASSPAGQGNTGELFF; DNA: TGTGCCAGCAGTCCGGCTGGACAGGGGAACACCGGGGAGCTGTTTTTT
D: TRBD2; size: .; J: TRBJ2-7; V: TRBV11-3; CDR3: CASSSGGRYEQYF; DNA: TGTGCCAGCAGCTCAGGCGGGAGGTACGAGCAGTACTTC
D: TRBD1; size: .; J: TRBJ1-5; V: TRBV15; CDR3: CATSRNPQGVGQPQHF; DNA: TGTGCCACCAGCAGAAACCCACAGGGGGTAGGACAGCCCCAGCATTTT
D: TRBD1; size: .; J: TRBJ2-2; V: TRBV18; CDR3: CASSPPTGANTGELFF; DNA: TGTGCCAGCTCACCACCTACAGGGGCCAACACCGGGGAGCTGTTTTTT
D: TRBD1; size: few; J: TRBJ1-1; V: TRBV20-1; CDR3: CSAMTGTEAFF; DNA: TGCAGTGCTATGACAGGGACTGAAGCTTTCTTT
D: TRBD2; size: .; J: TRBJ2-2; V: TRBV28; CDR3: CASSAGLAGAGELFF; DNA: TGTGCCAGCAGTGCTGGCCTAGCGGGAGCCGGGGAGCTGTTTTTT
D: .; size: .; J: TRBJ2-2; V: TRBV5-1; CDR3: CASSLTGGLNTGELFF; DNA: TGCGCCAGCAGCTTAACAGGGGGACTAAACACCGGGGAGCTGTTTTTT
D: TRBD1; size: .; J: TRBJ1-6; V: TRBV6-5; CDR3: CASSYNVQGDRSPLHF; DNA: TGTGCCAGCAGTTATAATGTCCAGGGGGATCGGTCACCCCTCCACTTT
D: .; size: .; J: TRBJ1-1; V: TRBV6-5; CDR3: CASSFTGTEAFF; DNA: TGTGCCAGCAGTTTTACAGGGACTGAAGCTTTCTTT
D: .; size: .; J: TRBJ1-3; V: TRBV27; CDR3: CASSPLTDPNTIYF; DNA: TGTGCCAGCAGTCCCCTGACAGATCCCAACACCATATATTTT
D: .; size: once; J: TRBJ1-6; V: TRBV6-5; CDR3: CASSYSWGDSPLHF; DNA: TGTGCCAGCAGTTACTCATGGGGCGATTCACCCCTCCACTTT
D: .; size: .; J: TRBJ1-2; V: TRBV6-5; CDR3: CASSYSARNYGYTF; DNA: TGTGCCAGCAGTTACTCGGCCAGAAACTATGGCTACACCTTC
D: .; size: .; J: TRBJ1-2; V: TRBV3-1/TRBV3-2; CDR3: CASSQDLTSTNGYTF; DNA: TGTGCCAGCAGCCAAGATCTCACATCCACCAATGGCTACACCTTC
D: TRBD1; size: .; J: TRBJ1-1; V: TRBV29-1; CDR3: CSVSRGLGTEAFF; DNA: TGCAGCGTGAGCAGGGGGCTAGGCACTGAAGCTTTCTTT
D: .; size: .; J: TRBJ2-5; V: TRBV28; CDR3: CASRSRGRPQETQYF; DNA: TGTGCCAGCAGATCTAGGGGTAGGCCTCAAGAGACCCAGTACTTC
D: .; size: once; J: TRBJ2-1; V: TRBV29-1; CDR3: CSVQGLHEQFF; DNA: TGCAGCGTCCAGGGGCTTCATGAGCAGTTCTTC
D: TRBD1; size: .; J: TRBJ1-1; V: TRBV9; CDR3: CASGTGNMNTEAFF; DNA: TGTGCCAGCGGGACAGGGAACATGAACACTGAAGCTTTCTTT
D: TRBD1; size: .; J: TRBJ1-5; V: TRBV5-8; CDR3: CASSLEVQGGSYSNQPQHF; DNA: TGTGCCAGCAGCTTGGAGGTGCAGGGGGGTTCTTATAGCAATCAGCCCCAGCATTTT
D: .; size: .; J: TRBJ1-1; V: TRBV19; CDR3: CASSIRGFTAFF; DNA: TGTGCCAGTAGTATCAGGGGCTTCACGGCTTTCTTT
D: TRBD2; size: .; J: TRBJ2-1; V: TRBV27; CDR3: CASSGTSGINGYNEQFF; DNA: TGTGCCAGCAGCGGGACTAGCGGGATCAACGGCTACAATGAGCAGTTCTTC
D: .; size: .; J: TRBJ1-2; V: TRBV10-3; CDR3: CAISESKGADGYTF; DNA: TGTGCCATCAGTGAGTCGAAAGGGGCGGATGGCTACACCTTC
D: .; size: .; J: TRBJ1-1; V: TRBV14; CDR3: CASSHRTGNTEAFF; DNA: TGTGCCAGCAGCCACCGTACAGGCAACACTGAAGCTTTCTTT
D: TRBD2; size: .; J: TRBJ2-1; V: TRBV30; CDR3: CAWSWERGGSGEQFF; DNA: TGTGCCTGGAGTTGGGAGCGGGGGGGCTCGGGTGAGCAGTTCTTC
D: TRBD1; size: .; J: TRBJ2-5; V: TRBV6-5; CDR3: CASRDRVQETQYF; DNA: TGTGCCAGCAGGGACAGGGTACAAGAGACCCAGTACTTC
D: TRBD1; size: .; J: TRBJ2-3; V: TRBV5-1; CDR3: CASSIARQGLNADTQYF; DNA: TGCGCCAGCAGCATAGCTAGACAGGGTTTGAATGCAGATACGCAGTATTTT
D: TRBD1; size: .; J: TRBJ1-6; V: TRBV2; CDR3: CASSVTTGGRNSPLHF; DNA: TGTGCCAGCAGTGTCACGACAGGGGGCAGGAATTCACCCCTCCACTTT
D: TRBD1; size: .; J: TRBJ1-5; V: TRBV12-5; CDR3: CASAGRKQGDQPQHF; DNA: TGTGCTAGTGCCGGACGAAAACAGGGGGATCAGCCCCAGCATTTT
D: .; size: .; J: TRBJ1-5; V: TRBV6-5; CDR3: CASTRGSNQPQHF; DNA: TGTGCCAGCACACGGGGTAGCAATCAGCCCCAGCATTTT
D: .; size: .; J: TRBJ1-1; V: TRBV28; CDR3: CATKTGNTEAFF; DNA: TGTGCCACAAAGACGGGGAACACTGAAGCTTTCTTT
D: .; size: .; J: TRBJ2-7; V: TRBV11-1; CDR3: CASSFTPLTRSDEQYF; DNA: TGTGCCAGCAGCTTTACCCCCCTGACTAGGAGCGACGAGCAGTACTTC
D: .; size: .; J: TRBJ2-6; V: TRBV19; CDR3: CATLTYSGANVLTF; DNA: TGTGCCACACTAACGTACTCTGGGGCCAACGTCCTGACTTTC
D: .; size: .; J: TRBJ2-3; V: TRBV6-5; CDR3: CASSSSLRADTQYF; DNA: TGTGCCAGCAGTTCCTCACTCAGGGCAGATACGCAGTATTTT
D: .; size: .; J: TRBJ1-1; V: TRBV6-2/TRBV6-3; CDR3: CASSSGWTFPEAFF; DNA: TGTGCCAGCAGTTCCGGATGGACATTCCCTGAAGCTTTCTTT
D: TRBD1; size: .; J: TRBJ1-2; V: TRBV5-1; CDR3: CASSPGQQYGYTF; DNA: TGCGCCAGCAGCCCGGGACAGCAGTATGGCTACACCTTC
D: .; size: .; J: TRBJ1-5; V: TRBV21-1; CDR3: CASSKALWGPQPQHF; DNA: TGTGCCAGCAGCAAAGCGCTTTGGGGCCCTCAGCCCCAGCATTTT
D: TRBD2; size: .; J: TRBJ2-1; V: TRBV27; CDR3: CASSLLAGYNEQFF; DNA: TGTGCCAGCAGTTTACTAGCGGGGTACAATGAGCAGTTCTTC